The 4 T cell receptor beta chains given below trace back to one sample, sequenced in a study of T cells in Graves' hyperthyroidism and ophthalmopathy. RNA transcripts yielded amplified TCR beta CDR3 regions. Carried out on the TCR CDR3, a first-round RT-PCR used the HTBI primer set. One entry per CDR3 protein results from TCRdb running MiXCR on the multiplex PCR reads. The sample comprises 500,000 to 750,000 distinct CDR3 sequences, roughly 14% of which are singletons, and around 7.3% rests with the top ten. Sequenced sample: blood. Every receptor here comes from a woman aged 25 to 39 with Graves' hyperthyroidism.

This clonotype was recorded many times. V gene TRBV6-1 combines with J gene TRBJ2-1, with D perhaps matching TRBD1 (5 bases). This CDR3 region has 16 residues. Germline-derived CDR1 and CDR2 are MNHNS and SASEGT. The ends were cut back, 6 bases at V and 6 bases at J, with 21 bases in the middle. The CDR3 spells CASSRATYQRINEQFF. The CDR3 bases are TGTGCCAGCAGCAGGGCGACATATCAACGGATCAATGAGCAGTTCTTC.

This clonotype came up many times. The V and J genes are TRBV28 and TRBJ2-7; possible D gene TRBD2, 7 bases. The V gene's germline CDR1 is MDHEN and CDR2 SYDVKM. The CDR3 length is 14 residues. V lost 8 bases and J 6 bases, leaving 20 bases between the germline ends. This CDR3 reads CASCEGGTSLEQYF. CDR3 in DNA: TGTGCCAGCTGCGAGGGGGGGACCTCCCTCGAGCAGTACTTC.

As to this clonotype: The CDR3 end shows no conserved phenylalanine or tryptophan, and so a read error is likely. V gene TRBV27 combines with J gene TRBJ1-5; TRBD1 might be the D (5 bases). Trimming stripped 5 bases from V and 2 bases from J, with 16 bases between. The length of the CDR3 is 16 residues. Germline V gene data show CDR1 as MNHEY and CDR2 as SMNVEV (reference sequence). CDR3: CASSPFRQGGNQPQHS. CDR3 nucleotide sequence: TGTGCCAGCAGTCCTTTTAGGCAGGGAGGCAATCAGCCCCAGCATTCT.

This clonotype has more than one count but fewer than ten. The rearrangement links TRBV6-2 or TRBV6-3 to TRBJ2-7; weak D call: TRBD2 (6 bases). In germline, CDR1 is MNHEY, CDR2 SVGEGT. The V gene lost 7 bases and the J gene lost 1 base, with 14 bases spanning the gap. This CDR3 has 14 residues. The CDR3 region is CASTDAGLSYEQYF. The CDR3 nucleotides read TGTGCCAGCACCGACGCGGGACTTTCCTACGAGCAGTACTTC.